This entry lists 25 T cell receptor beta chains sequenced from one sample in a study of Ad26.COV2.S vaccination and SARS-CoV-2 variants. Treatment reported: approximately 18 received Ad26.COV2.S at low or high dose, single or two shots; 5 received placebo; per-sample allocation not given. Vaccine and placebo recipients were sampled on day 63 after the first injection. Profiled with immunoSEQ multiplex PCR; TCRdb holds only in-frame clones, not every one. The profile shows roughly 350,000 clones, around 86% of them singletons. Specimen: peripheral blood, collected in a trial of Ad26.COV2.S vaccine versus placebo. These TCRs come from a person aged 18 to 65 who received the Ad26.COV2.S COVID-19 vaccine or a placebo.

Note on this clone: One end of the junction does not line up with germline, which may come from a read error. The rearrangement links TRBV6-5 to TRBJ1-4, with a weak D call TRBD1 (6 bases). The CDR3 totals 15 residues. Germline CDR1 is MNHEY and CDR2 is SVGAGI. The CDR3 loop is CASSDSGATNEKLFF. The CDR3 nucleotides read TGTGCCAGCAGTGACTCAGGGGCGACTAATGAAAAACTGTTTTTT.

The genes are TRBV19 and TRBJ1-2; no definite D call. CDR3 length: 13 residues. Germline CDR1 is LNHDA and CDR2 is SQIVND (reference sequence). The V and J ends lost 3 bases and 2 bases respectively, with 7 bases between them. The CDR3 DNA is TGTGCCAGTAGTATCCGCAGGAACTATGGCTACACCTTC. This gives the protein CASSIRRNYGYTF.

The J gene is TRBJ2-5, the V gene TRBV4-1; 7 nucleotides match TRBD1. The germline V gene has CDR1 MGHRA and CDR2 YSYEKL. J was trimmed by 2 bases and V by 0 bases; bases with no gene match: 6. This CDR3 spans 16 amino acids. CDR3: CASSQERTGRQETQYF. The CDR3 nucleotides read TGCGCCAGCAGCCAAGAAAGGACAGGACGTCAAGAGACCCAGTACTTC.

The genes are TRBV9 and TRBJ2-7; 7 bases match TRBD1. The germline CDR1 and CDR2 sequences are SGDLS and YYNGEE. Losses at the gene ends were 0 bases for V and 4 bases for J; bases not matched to a gene: 7. The CDR3 covers 15 residues. Here the CDR3 DNA reads TGTGCCAGCAGCGTAGACCCGGGACAGACATACGAGCAGTACTTC. Its translation is CASSVDPGQTYEQYF.

The V gene is TRBV15, the J gene TRBJ2-7; 10 positions match TRBD1. In germline, CDR1 is LNHNV, CDR2 YYDKDF (reference sequence). The V segment lost 5 bases and the J segment 1 base; nucleotides outside the gene matches: 2. CDR3 length: 14 residues. CDR3 residues: CATSGQGGSYEQYF. The CDR3, as DNA: TGTGCCACCAGCGGACAGGGGGGATCCTACGAGCAGTACTTC.

This chain joins TRBV7-3 and TRBJ1-2; 9 bases map to TRBD1. CDR3 size: 16 residues. Germline CDR1 is SGHTA and CDR2 is FQGTGA. V lost 5 bases, J lost 6 bases, and 13 bases stayed unmatched. CDR3 in amino acids: CASSPSLGQGPHGYTF. DNA of the CDR3: TGTGCCAGCAGCCCCAGTTTGGGACAGGGACCCCATGGCTACACCTTC.

The chain couples TRBV19 to TRBJ2-1; D uncertain. The germline V gene has CDR1 LNHDA and CDR2 SQIVND (reference sequence). The length of the CDR3 is 12 residues. With 11 bases removed from V and 0 bases from J, the gap between germline ends came to 8 bases. CDR3 in DNA: TGTGCCTCCTTGGGCTCCTACAATGAGCAGTTCTTC. Its translation: CASLGSYNEQFF.

The gene calls are TRBV15 and TRBJ1-2; 7 bases agree with TRBD1. The germline CDR1 and CDR2 sequences are LNHNV and YYDKDF (reference sequence). V was clipped by 0 bases and J by 8 bases; unmatched bases: 6. The CDR3 runs to 14 residues. Here the CDR3 DNA reads TGTGCCACCAGCAGAGAGGTTGGCAGGGGGGGCTACACCTTC. Translation gives CATSREVGRGGYTF. The full variable domain, with the rest looked up from reference TRBV15 and TRBJ1-2, is DAMVIQNPRYQVTQFGKPVTLSCSQTLNHNVMYWYQQKSSQAPKLLFHYYDKDFNNEADTPDNFQSRRPNTSFCFLDIRSPGLGDTAMYLCATSREVGRGGYTFGSGTRLTVV.

This chain connects TRBV19 to TRBJ2-1; 8 bases agree with TRBD1. With 4 bases clipped from V and 8 bases from J, the junction kept 10 bases outside the gene matches. Germline V gives CDR1 LNHDA, CDR2 SQIVND (reference sequence). This CDR3 has 15 amino acids. The DNA for the CDR3 is TGTGCCAGTAGTAAGGGACAGGCCCTTGGCGATGAGCAGTTCTTC. It encodes CASSKGQALGDEQFF.

The chain joins TRBV3-1 (or the pseudogene TRBV3-2) to TRBJ1-2, with no clear D. The CDR3 totals 14 residues. Looked up from germline, CDR1 is LGHDT and CDR2 is YNNKEL (reference sequence). V was cut by 0 bases and J by 2 bases, with 7 bases left in between. This chain's CDR3 is CASSQDCRNYGYTF. Here the CDR3 DNA reads TGTGCCAGCAGCCAAGATTGTCGGAACTATGGCTACACCTTC.

The rearrangement uses TRBV19 and TRBJ1-6, with 8 bases identical to TRBD1. V lost 5 bases and J lost 4; bases outside the gene matches: 7. This CDR3 region has 16 residues. Germline V gene data show CDR1 as LNHDA and CDR2 as SQIVND (reference sequence). The chain's CDR3 is CASSSGTGVYNSPLHF. In DNA, the CDR3 is TGTGCCAGTAGTTCCGGGACAGGAGTTTATAATTCACCCCTCCACTTT.

This clone appeared once. V gene TRBV3-1 (or the pseudogene TRBV3-2) combines with J gene TRBJ1-4; 7 bases fit TRBD1. In germline, CDR1 is LGHDT, CDR2 YNNKEL (reference sequence). The trim removed 0 bases at V and 7 bases at J, leaving 5 bases unmatched. This CDR3 has 15 residues. The CDR3 loop is CASSQERGLGEKLFF. CDR3 sequence (DNA): TGTGCCAGCAGCCAAGAAAGGGGGCTAGGTGAAAAACTGTTTTTT.

This clone was counted once. V usage is TRBV4-1 and J usage is TRBJ1-2, with 7 bases aligning to TRBD1. Per germline, CDR1 MGHRA and CDR2 YSYEKL. The CDR3 consists of 14 residues. V dropped 11 bases and J dropped 2; count of bases not matched to a gene: 11. The CDR3 is CAPSRPGGNYGYTF. In nucleotides, the CDR3 is TGCGCCCCCAGCCGACCAGGGGGGAACTATGGCTACACCTTC.

The chain is built from TRBV14 and TRBJ2-4; weak D call: TRBD2 (6 bases). V was pared by 0 bases and J by 1 base, with 10 bases between. Germline loops: CDR1 SGHDN, CDR2 FVKESK. The length of the CDR3 is 16 residues. The CDR3 is CASSQDGRGAKNIQYF. The CDR3 DNA follows: TGTGCCAGCAGCCAAGATGGTCGGGGGGCCAAAAACATTCAGTACTTC. The full variable domain, in which reference TRBV14 and TRBJ2-4 provide the parts outside the CDR3, is EAGVTQFPSHSVIEKGQTVTLRCDPISGHDNLYWYRRVMGKEIKFLLHFVKESKQDESGMPNNRFLAERTGGTYSTLKVQPAELEDSGVYFCASSQDGRGAKNIQYFGAGTRLSVL.

The J gene is TRBJ1-2, the V gene TRBV10-3, with D maybe TRBD1 (5 bases). Germline V gives CDR1 ENHRY, CDR2 SYGVKD. The CDR3 runs to 15 residues. With 4 bases removed from V and 0 bases from J, the gap between germline ends came to 12 bases. CDR3 region: CAISGVGLPNYGYTF. Written as DNA, the CDR3 is TGTGCCATCAGTGGGGTGGGGCTCCCTAACTATGGCTACACCTTC.

The chain employs TRBV4-2 and TRBJ2-5; D gene uncertain. Trimming left V 1 base short and J 1 base short, with 10 bases between. Germline loops: CDR1 LGHNA, CDR2 YNFKEQ. This CDR3 spans 15 amino acids. Here the CDR3 reads CASSQGGGFQETQYF. DNA of the CDR3: TGTGCCAGCAGCCAAGGGGGTGGGTTCCAAGAGACCCAGTACTTC.

This clone was observed at least ten times. J is TRBJ1-1 and V is TRBV10-3; 9 nucleotides line up with TRBD1. The J segment lost 0 bases and the V segment lost 7 bases, leaving 6 bases of the junction unmatched. Germline V lookup: CDR1 ENHRY, CDR2 SYGVKD. The CDR3 consists of 15 residues. This chain's CDR3 is CAINPGTGMNTEAFF. The CDR3 DNA reads as TGTGCCATCAATCCCGGGACAGGGATGAACACTGAAGCTTTCTTT.

V is TRBV7-9 and J is TRBJ2-1; 7 nucleotides align to TRBD1. Trimming at V came to 2 bases and at J to 4 bases, leaving 5 bases not matched to a gene. Germline-derived CDR1 and CDR2 are SEHNR and FQNEAQ (reference sequence). The CDR3 totals 15 residues. Written as DNA, the CDR3 is TGTGCCAGCAGCTTAACCGGGACAGAATACAATGAGCAGTTCTTC. As protein: CASSLTGTEYNEQFF.

The chain joins TRBV7-3 to TRBJ1-3; 7 bases agree with TRBD1. The CDR3 runs 17 residues. After removal of 5 bases from V and 0 bases from J, the junction contained 10 bases not matched to a gene. Germline V gene data show CDR1 as SGHTA and CDR2 as FQGTGA. This CDR3 is CASSPFRQGSSGNTIYF. CDR3 DNA: TGTGCCAGCAGCCCTTTCAGACAGGGTAGCTCTGGAAACACCATATATTTT.

The J gene is TRBJ1-3, the V gene TRBV20-1; unclear D gene. V gave up 0 bases and J gave up 6 bases, with 3 bases separating them. The CDR3 length is 11 residues. Germline V gene lookup returns CDR1 DFQATT and CDR2 SNEGSKA (reference sequence). The CDR3 DNA follows: TGCAGTGCTAGAGACCAAAACACCATATATTTT. Translated, it gives CSARDQNTIYF.

The rearrangement joins TRBV7-9 to TRBJ2-2; a possible D gene is TRBD2 (6 bases). V lost 7 bases and J 5 bases, leaving 17 bases between the germline ends. The CDR3 runs 15 residues. Looked up from germline, CDR1 is SEHNR and CDR2 is FQNEAQ (reference sequence). This chain's CDR3 is CASTPPRAGTGELFF. The CDR3 region has the DNA TGTGCCAGCACCCCGCCGCGGGCGGGGACCGGGGAGCTGTTTTTT. Full variable domain (outside the CDR3, taken from reference TRBV7-9 and TRBJ2-2): DTGVSQNPRHKITKRGQNVTFRCDPISEHNRLYWYRQTLGQGPEFLTYFQNEAQLEKSRLLSDRFSAERPKGSFSTLEIQRTEQGDSAMYLCASTPPRAGTGELFFGEGSRLTVL.

The chain combines TRBV7-6 with TRBJ2-1; D may be TRBD2 (5 bases). The V end was cut by 1 base, the J end by 5 bases, with 15 bases between. The CDR3 is 16 residues long. Germline V gives CDR1 SGHVS, CDR2 FNYEAQ. DNA for the CDR3: TGTGCCAGCAGCTTAGTTGGGTTCCCGGAGGACAATGAGCAGTTCTTC. Residues: CASSLVGFPEDNEQFF.

This clone was picked up a small number of times. The rearrangement joins TRBV6-5 to TRBJ1-2; no clear D gene. The CDR3 runs to 14 residues. Germline lookup yields CDR1 MNHEY and CDR2 SVGAGI. V was shortened by 10 bases and J by 0 bases, with 15 bases between the two germline ends. CDR3 in amino acids: CANSQAPANYGYTF. CDR3 sequence (DNA): TGTGCCAACTCCCAGGCCCCAGCTAACTATGGCTACACCTTC.

The chain carries TRBV19 and TRBJ2-7; 10 nucleotides line up with TRBD1. After removal of 5 bases from V and 7 bases from J, the junction contained 11 bases not matched to a gene. CDR3 length equals 15 residues. Germline CDR1 and CDR2: LNHDA and SQIVND (reference sequence). CDR3 amino acids: CASSDRDRGRVEQYF. CDR3 DNA sequence: TGTGCCAGTAGTGACCGGGACAGGGGCCGGGTTGAGCAGTACTTC.

The genes are TRBV6-5 and TRBJ2-5, with TRBD1 as a possible D gene (6 bases). Germline assignment: CDR1 MNHEY and CDR2 SVGAGI. V shed 0 bases and J shed 5 bases, with 10 bases lying between them. CDR3 length: 14 residues. CDR3 protein: CASSYSTGRETQYF. In nucleotides, the CDR3 is TGTGCCAGCAGTTACTCCACAGGGCGGGAGACCCAGTACTTC.